This entry lists 7 T cell receptor beta chains sequenced from one sample in a study of blood T cell repertoires in COVID-19. Using immunoSEQ multiplex PCR, the repertoire was profiled, and TCRdb retains in-frame clones only, with some absent. The data contain about 270,000 clones, around 81% of them seen just once; the ten biggest clones take up less than 3%. Sequenced material: peripheral blood. The receptors stem from a woman aged 60-75 years with active or convalescent COVID-19.

This chain uses TRBV9 with TRBJ2-1, with D perhaps matching TRBD1 (6 bases). The CDR3 runs to 18 residues. CDR1 and CDR2 from the germline V gene are SGDLS and YYNGEE. Trimming removed 0 bases from V and 10 bases from J, with 26 bases in between. The CDR3 coding sequence is TGTGCCAGCAGCGTAGCGCATAGAGACAGGTTCCCATCGGTAGAGCAGTTCTTC. Its protein is CASSVAHRDRFPSVEQFF.

This sequence joins TRBV2 and TRBJ2-1; possible D gene TRBD1, 6 bases. The CDR3 has 14 residues. Germline V gives CDR1 SNHLY, CDR2 FYNNEI. The V end lost 1 base, the J end lost 9 bases, and 13 bases lay between the germline ends. The CDR3 loop is CASSEDRVLGEQFF. In DNA form, the CDR3 reads TGTGCCAGCAGTGAAGACAGGGTTTTAGGTGAGCAGTTCTTC.

Written as DNA, the CDR3 is TGTGCCAGCAGCTTGGGGACAGGGTCAGCTGGAAACACCATATATTTT. This translates into CASSLGTGSAGNTIYF. This sequence joins TRBV5-6 and TRBJ1-3, with 8 bases that match TRBD1. The CDR3 is 16 amino acids. From germline, CDR1 is SGHDT and CDR2 YYEEEE. With V trimmed by 0 bases and J by 2 bases, 4 bases remained unmatched.

The V and J genes are TRBV9 and TRBJ1-1, with TRBD1 as a possible D gene (6 bases). Deletions cut 0 bases from V and 6 bases from J, with 12 bases between. Per germline, CDR1 SGDLS and CDR2 YYNGEE. The CDR3 loop spans 14 amino acids. The CDR3 coding sequence is TGTGCCAGCAGCGTAGAGGGGAGGGGGTCTGAAGCTTTCTTT. Translating gives CASSVEGRGSEAFF.

This clone appeared a few times. The chain uses TRBV6-6 and TRBJ1-1, with a weak D call TRBD1 (5 bases). Germline V gene lookup returns CDR1 MNHNY and CDR2 SVGAGI (reference sequence). This CDR3 spans 11 amino acids. V shed 8 bases and J shed 10 bases, with 14 bases lying between them. The DNA for the CDR3 is TGTGCCAGCCACCGGGGCGGGGGAGCTTTCTTT. This translates into CASHRGGGAFF.

Turning to this clone: This sample also contains other DNA sequences that code for the same CDR3. V usage is TRBV5-1 and J usage is TRBJ1-1; D is perhaps TRBD1 (6 bases). V gave up 4 bases and J gave up 1 base, with 14 bases separating them. Germline V gene data show CDR1 as SGHRS and CDR2 as YFSETQ. This CDR3 has 15 amino acids. The CDR3 nucleotides are TGCGCCAGCAGCCCCCTCCAGGGGTCGAACACTGAAGCTTTCTTT. Residues: CASSPLQGSNTEAFF.

This rearrangement joins TRBV11-2 to TRBJ1-1; the match to TRBD1 covers 7 bases. J was trimmed by 0 bases and V by 5 bases; bases with no gene match: 3. The germline V gene encodes CDR1 SGHAT and CDR2 FQNNGV. The CDR3 consists of 14 residues. CDR3 sequence: CASSVGTVNTEAFF. The CDR3 DNA is TGTGCCAGCAGCGTGGGGACAGTGAACACTGAAGCTTTCTTT.